This T cell receptor (beta chain) is from a study of CD8 T cells in Susac syndrome. The multiple sclerosis control group comprised treatment-naive patients with stable or active relapsing-remitting disease. With random hexamers, about 0.5 to 1 ug RNA was reverse transcribed. The amplification used immunoSEQ multiplex PCR on TCR beta CDR3; it spanned 54 Vbeta and 13 Jbeta. TCRdb ran MiXCR on the immunoSEQ multiplex PCR reads and lists one entry per CDR3 protein. The data show approximately 150,000 distinct CDR3 sequences, under 95% seen once. This CDR3 contains 13 residues. Trimming left V 7 bases short and J 2 bases short, with 12 bases between. CDR1 and CDR2 (germline): ENHRY, SYGVKD.

This chain uses TRBV10-3 with TRBJ2-7; D is unresolved. Sequencing was done on a sample of CD4+ T cells from PBMCs. This clonotype originated in a human donor with multiple sclerosis. This CDR3 is CAIKRSETYEQYF. In DNA form, the CDR3 reads TGTGCCATCAAAAGGAGTGAAACCTACGAGCAGTACTTC.